Below, 9 T cell receptor beta chains from the same sample are listed, as sequenced in a study of molecular identifiers for immune sequencing clone quantification. TCRdb itself ran the PCR reads through MiXCR, one entry per CDR3 protein. The table has about half a million distinct CDR3 sequences, about 25% seen once; the top ten hold about 0.75%. Input material: naive CD8+ T cells from blood, with Jurkat cell RNA spiked in. Noted subset: FACS-sorted CD8+CD4-CCR7+CD45RA+ naive T cells. These receptors came from a human donor in good health. Some libraries in this study had Jurkat cell RNA spiked in.

This clonotype was picked up one time. At one end, the junction sequence differs from germline, possibly due to a read error. The chain has TRBV30 and TRBJ2-1, with D perhaps TRBD1 (5 bases). The CDR3 has 16 residues. Germline-derived CDR1 and CDR2 are GTSNPN and SVGIG (reference sequence). The CDR3 sequence is CAWSGTGSSSYNEQLF. The CDR3 bases are TGTGCCTGGAGTGGAACAGGTTCCAGCTCCTACAATGAGCAGCTCTTC.

This clonotype was counted between two and nine times. This rearrangement joins TRBV5-1 to TRBJ2-7; the match to TRBD2 covers 8 bases. The length of the CDR3 is 15 residues. J lost 3 bases, V lost 2 bases, and 7 bases had no gene match. Germline V gene data show CDR1 as SGHRS and CDR2 as YFSETQ. The CDR3 nucleotides are TGCGCCAGCAGCTTCCTTAGCGGGAATATCTACGAGCAGTACTTC. Translated: CASSFLSGNIYEQYF.

This chain uses TRBV5-1 with TRBJ2-7; tentatively, D is TRBD1 or TRBD2 (7 bases each). V lost 0 bases, J lost 3 bases, and 13 bases lay in between. This CDR3 region has 15 residues. Per the germline V gene, CDR1 is SGHRS and CDR2 is YFSETQ. CDR3 coding DNA: TGCGCCAGCAGCTTGGTGGCAGGGGGGGTCTACGAGCAGTACTTC. It encodes CASSLVAGGVYEQYF.

About this clonotype itself: One end of the junction varies from germline; a read error may be responsible. The rearrangement links TRBV9 to TRBJ2-5; D may be TRBD2 (7 bases). Germline CDR1 is SGDLS and CDR2 is YYNGEE. The CDR3 is 14 residues long. CDR3 protein: CACSEGGEPVVLDF. In DNA form, the CDR3 reads TGTGCCTGCAGCGAAGGGGGGGAGCCGGTCGTCCTGGACTTC.

The CDR3 loop reads CASSNPQANSNQPQHF. The DNA for the CDR3 is TGTGCCAGTAGCAACCCACAGGCAAATAGCAATCAGCCCCAGCATTTT. The V and J genes are TRBV19 and TRBJ1-5, with TRBD1 as a possible D gene (5 bases). V dropped 6 bases and J dropped 0 bases, with 15 bases sitting between them. The CDR3 is 16 residues long. Germline V CDR1 and CDR2: LNHDA, SQIVND (reference sequence).

This clonotype showed up just a few times. The chain employs TRBV20-1 and TRBJ1-1; D not resolved. This CDR3 has 10 residues. CDR1 and CDR2 from the germline V gene are DFQATT and SNEGSKA (reference sequence). Trimming stripped 4 bases from V and 7 bases from J, with 7 bases between. Here the CDR3 DNA reads TGCAGTGCTACCTATATTGAAGCTTTCTTT. Amino acid sequence: CSATYIEAFF.

The chain recombines TRBV24-1 with TRBJ1-5, with 12 bases lining up with TRBD1. The CDR3 extends over 15 amino acids. From germline, CDR1 is KGHDR and CDR2 SFDVKD. With 9 bases clipped from V and 4 bases from J, the junction kept 6 bases outside the gene matches. In nucleotides, the CDR3 is TGTGCCACCGCCGGGACAGGGGGCGGGAATCAGCCCCAGCATTTT. It translates to CATAGTGGGNQPQHF.

This clonotype was counted at least ten times. The chain combines TRBV4-3 with TRBJ2-7; possibly TRBD2 for D (5 bases). The CDR3 runs 14 residues. Germline V gene data show CDR1 as LGHNA and CDR2 as YSLEER. V was shortened by 4 bases and J by 3 bases, with 13 bases between the two germline ends. The CDR3 coding sequence is TGCGCCAGCAGCCCGGAGGCCGAGGGCTACGAGCAGTACTTC. It encodes CASSPEAEGYEQYF.

This clonotype was seen more than once but under ten times. This rearrangement joins TRBV15 to TRBJ2-7, with 7 bases identical to TRBD1. V dropped 6 bases and J dropped 0; count of bases not matched to a gene: 8. CDR3 length: 15 amino acids. Germline values: CDR1 LNHNV, CDR2 YYDKDF (reference sequence). In DNA form, the CDR3 reads TGTGCCACCAGTCTAACCAGGGGGAGCTCCTACGAGCAGTACTTC. As protein: CATSLTRGSSYEQYF.